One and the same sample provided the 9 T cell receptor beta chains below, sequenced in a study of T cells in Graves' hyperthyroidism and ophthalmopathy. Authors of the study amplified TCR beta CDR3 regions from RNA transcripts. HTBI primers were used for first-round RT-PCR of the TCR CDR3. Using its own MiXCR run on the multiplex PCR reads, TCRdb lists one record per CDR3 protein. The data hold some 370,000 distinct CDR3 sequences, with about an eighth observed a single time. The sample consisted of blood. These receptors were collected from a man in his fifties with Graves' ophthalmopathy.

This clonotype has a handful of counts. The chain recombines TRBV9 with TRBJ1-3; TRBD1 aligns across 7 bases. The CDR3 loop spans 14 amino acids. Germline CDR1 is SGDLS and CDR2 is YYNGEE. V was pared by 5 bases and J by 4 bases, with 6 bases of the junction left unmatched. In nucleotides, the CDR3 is TGTGCCAGCAGTTCGGGACAGTCGGGAAACACCATATATTTT. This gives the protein CASSSGQSGNTIYF.

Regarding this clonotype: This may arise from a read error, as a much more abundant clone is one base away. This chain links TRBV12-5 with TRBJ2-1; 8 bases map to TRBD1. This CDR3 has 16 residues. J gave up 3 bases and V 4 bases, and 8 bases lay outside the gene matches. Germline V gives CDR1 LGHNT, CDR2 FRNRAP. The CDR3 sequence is CASGSRTGNDYNEQFF. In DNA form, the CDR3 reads TGTGCTAGTGGTTCTCGGACAGGGAATGACTACAATGAGCAGTTCTTC.

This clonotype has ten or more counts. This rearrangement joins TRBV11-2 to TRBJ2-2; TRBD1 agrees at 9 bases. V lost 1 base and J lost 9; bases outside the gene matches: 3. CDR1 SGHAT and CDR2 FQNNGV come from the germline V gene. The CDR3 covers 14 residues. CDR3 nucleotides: TGTGCCAGCAGCTTAGGACAGGGGGTCAGGGAGCTGTTTTTT. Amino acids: CASSLGQGVRELFF.

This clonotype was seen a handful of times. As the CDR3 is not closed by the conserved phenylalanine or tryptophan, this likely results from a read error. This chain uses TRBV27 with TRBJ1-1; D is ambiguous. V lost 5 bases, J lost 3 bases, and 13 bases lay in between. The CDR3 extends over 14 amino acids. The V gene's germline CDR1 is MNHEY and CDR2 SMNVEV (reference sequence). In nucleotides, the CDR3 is TGTGCCAGCAGTAAAGTTTCTCCTGACACTGAAGCTTTCCTT. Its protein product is CASSKVSPDTEAFL.

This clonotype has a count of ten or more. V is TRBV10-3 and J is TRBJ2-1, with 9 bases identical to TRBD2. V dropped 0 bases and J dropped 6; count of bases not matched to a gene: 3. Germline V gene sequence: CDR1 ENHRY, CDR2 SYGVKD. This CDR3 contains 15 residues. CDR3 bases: TGTGCCATCAGTGAGTCGACTAGCGGATCCAATGAGCAGTTCTTC. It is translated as CAISESTSGSNEQFF.

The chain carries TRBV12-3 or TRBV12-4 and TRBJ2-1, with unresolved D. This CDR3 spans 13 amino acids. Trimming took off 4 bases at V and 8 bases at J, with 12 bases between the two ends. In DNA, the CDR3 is TGTGCCAGCAGTTCATACTTGGCCGATGAGCAGTTCTTC. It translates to CASSSYLADEQFF.

This chain's CDR3 is CASSLTRQGANEQFF. The CDR3 nucleotides read TGTGCCAGCAGTTTAACAAGACAGGGGGCCAATGAGCAGTTCTTC. The gene calls are TRBV27 and TRBJ2-1; 10 bases agree with TRBD1. The CDR3 is 15 residues long. Per the germline V gene, CDR1 is MNHEY and CDR2 is SMNVEV (reference sequence). V lost 2 bases, J lost 6 bases, and 4 bases stayed unmatched.

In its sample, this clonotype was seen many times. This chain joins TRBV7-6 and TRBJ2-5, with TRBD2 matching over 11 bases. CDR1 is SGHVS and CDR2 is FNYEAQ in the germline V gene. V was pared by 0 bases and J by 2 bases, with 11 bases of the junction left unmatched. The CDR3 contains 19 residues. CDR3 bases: TGTGCCAGCAGCTTAGCTTTGGAGACTAGCGGGGATTTACAAGAGACCCAGTACTTC. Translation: CASSLALETSGDLQETQYF.

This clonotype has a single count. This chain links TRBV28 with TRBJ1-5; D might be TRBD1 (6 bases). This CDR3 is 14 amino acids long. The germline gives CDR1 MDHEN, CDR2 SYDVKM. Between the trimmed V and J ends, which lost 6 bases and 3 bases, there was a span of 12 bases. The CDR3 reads CASRSGQFNQPQHF. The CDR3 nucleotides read TGTGCCAGCAGGAGTGGACAGTTCAATCAGCCCCAGCATTTT.